This T cell receptor (beta chain) was sequenced during a study of cytomegalovirus exposure and HLA in healthy donors. Study outcomes and limitations: The later analysis indicated that the majority of CMV-associated TCR beta chains appeared HLA-restricted.

This clone was observed a handful of times. Its specificity is unknown. The germline V gene encodes CDR1 MNHNS and CDR2 SASEGT. The CDR3 covers 16 residues. After removal of 3 bases from V and 6 bases from J, the junction contained 7 bases not matched to a gene. Both 60 Vbeta primers and 13 Jbeta primers went into the PCR. Sequencing used immunoSEQ multiplex PCR; TCRdb keeps in-frame clones, though not all of them. The data contain 95,000 to 100,000 clones, 75% of them seen just once; the ten biggest clones take up 8.5% to 12%. This rearrangement joins TRBV6-1 to TRBJ1-4, with TRBD1 matching over 10 bases. The TCR sequence derives from a man aged 45-60 years in good health and CMV-seronegative. The specimen was PBMCs. The CDR3 loop reads CASSDGIGQGDEKLFF. As DNA, the CDR3 is TGTGCCAGCAGTGATGGCATCGGACAGGGGGATGAAAAACTGTTTTTT.